The 23 T cell receptor beta chains below come from one sample, sequenced in a study of T-cell memory formation after mild COVID-19. TCRdb ran MiXCR on the 5' RACE reads and lists one entry per CDR3 protein. Of some 270,000 distinct CDR3 sequences listed, 15% to 19% are singletons. The sequencing input was PBMCs or a T cell subset sorted from them (not recorded which). The receptors derive from an adult woman who had mild COVID-19 (a few samples of this study predate the infection). Cell type and time point are not known.

The chain links TRBV7-2 to TRBJ2-5; 7 bases align to TRBD1. The junction had 9 bases not matched to a gene; V was cut back by 3 bases and J by 5 bases. Looked up from germline, CDR1 is SGHTA and CDR2 is FQGNSA. The CDR3 is made up of 15 amino acids. The CDR3 bases are TGTGCCAGCAGCTTGCTAGCAGGGGGATGGGAGACCCAGTACTTC. As protein: CASSLLAGGWETQYF.

This clonotype was counted at least ten times. The chain employs TRBV19 and TRBJ2-7; TRBD1 might be the D (5 bases). V was cut by 2 bases and J by 9 bases, with 14 bases left in between. Germline V gene sequence: CDR1 LNHDA, CDR2 SQIVND (reference sequence). CDR3 length: 13 residues. The CDR3 DNA sequence: TGTGCCAGTAGTATAAGGGGCGTTCCACGGCAGTACTTC. Its protein product is CASSIRGVPRQYF.

The chain combines TRBV20-1 with TRBJ2-7; TRBD1 is a possible D gene (5 bases). V was clipped by 2 bases and J by 0 bases, with 11 bases between them. The CDR3 has 14 residues. Germline V gene lookup returns CDR1 DFQATT and CDR2 SNEGSKA (reference sequence). CDR3 protein: CSARNRSYSYEQYF. The CDR3, as DNA: TGCAGTGCTAGAAACAGGTCGTACTCCTACGAGCAGTACTTC.

The chain employs TRBV20-1 and TRBJ2-5; possible D gene TRBD1, 5 bases. The V end was cut by 5 bases, the J end by 0 bases, with 7 bases between. The CDR3 runs to 12 residues. Germline CDR1 DFQATT, CDR2 SNEGSKA (reference sequence). Here the CDR3 DNA reads TGCAGTGCTCTGACAGACCAAGAGACCCAGTACTTC. Protein product: CSALTDQETQYF.

This clonotype was seen more than once but under ten times. This chain connects TRBV7-2 to TRBJ2-7, with D unclear. The CDR3 runs to 14 residues. The germline V gene has CDR1 SGHTA and CDR2 FQGNSA. The V end lost 2 bases, the J end lost 3 bases, and 11 bases lay between the germline ends. In DNA, the CDR3 is TGTGCCAGCAGCTTATCGCTTATCCGCTACGAGCAGTACTTC. It translates to CASSLSLIRYEQYF.

This clonotype came up a few times. V gene TRBV3-1 combines with J gene TRBJ2-1, with D perhaps matching TRBD1 or TRBD2 (5 bases each). V was clipped by 6 bases and J by 6 bases, with 18 bases between them. The germline CDR1 and CDR2 sequences are LGHDT and YNNKEL (reference sequence). This CDR3 comprises 15 residues. CDR3 bases: TGTGCCAGCAGACCCCGGGACCTCGTTACCAATGAGCAGTTCTTC. This gives the protein CASRPRDLVTNEQFF.

This sequence joins TRBV6-5 and TRBJ2-3, with D perhaps matching TRBD1 (5 bases). This CDR3 is built from 15 residues. V was trimmed by 6 bases and J by 0 bases, leaving 13 bases between them. The germline V gene encodes CDR1 MNHEY and CDR2 SVGAGI. CDR3 DNA: TGTGCCAGCAGCCTCCTAGGGGTGAGCACAGATACGCAGTATTTT. Translated, it gives CASSLLGVSTDTQYF.

This clonotype has a count of ten or more. In DNA form, the CDR3 reads TGCAGTGCTAGACCTAGTCCCCCGGATACGCAGTATTTT. Translated, it gives CSARPSPPDTQYF. The V gene is TRBV20-1, the J gene TRBJ2-3, with D unclear. V was trimmed by 2 bases and J by 6 bases, leaving 12 bases between them. Germline V gene data show CDR1 as DFQATT and CDR2 as SNEGSKA (reference sequence). The CDR3 sequence is 13 residues long.

The CDR3 bases are TGCAGCGTTAGGACGGACAAGGAGACCCAGTACTTC. Translating gives CSVRTDKETQYF. This chain uses TRBV29-1 with TRBJ2-5, with D possibly being TRBD1 (5 bases). The CDR3 has 12 residues. V lost 5 bases, J lost 5 bases, and 12 bases lay in between. Per germline, CDR1 SQVTM and CDR2 ANQGSEA.

The chain has TRBV7-9 and TRBJ1-1, with unresolved D. There are 12 residues in the CDR3. CDR1 is SEHNR, CDR2 FQNEAQ, per germline (reference sequence). The V and J ends lost 5 bases and 5 bases respectively, with 9 bases between them. As DNA, the CDR3 is TGTGCCAGCAGCCCCGGGTGGACTGAAGCTTTCTTT. Its translation is CASSPGWTEAFF.

This clonotype was detected a few times. V and J are TRBV5-1 and TRBJ1-1, with TRBD1 as a possible D gene (5 bases). Trimming removed 3 bases at V and 1 base at J, with 13 bases between. The CDR3 extends over 15 amino acids. The germline V gene encodes CDR1 SGHRS and CDR2 YFSETQ. The DNA for the CDR3 is TGCGCCAGCAGCTCTCAGACAGTTTCGAACACTGAAGCTTTCTTT. Translating gives CASSSQTVSNTEAFF.

This clonotype has only a few counts. The chain joins TRBV12-3 or TRBV12-4 to TRBJ1-2, with D maybe TRBD1 (5 bases). V gave up 6 bases and J gave up 4 bases, with 18 bases separating them. The CDR3 loop spans 15 amino acids. The CDR3 region has the DNA TGTGCCAGCAGCTACCGGAGACAGCCCTTCTATGGCTACACCTTC. Translated: CASSYRRQPFYGYTF.

The V call is TRBV20-1, the J call TRBJ2-3; D tentatively reads TRBD1 or TRBD2 (5 bases each). The CDR3 runs to 15 residues. The V and J ends lost 5 bases and 0 bases respectively, with 15 bases between them. The germline V gene encodes CDR1 DFQATT and CDR2 SNEGSKA (reference sequence). CDR3 amino acids: CSAARRGESTDTQYF. The CDR3, as DNA: TGCAGTGCTGCCCGACGAGGGGAAAGCACAGATACGCAGTATTTT.

This clonotype was counted between two and nine times. The chain uses TRBV11-2 and TRBJ2-2; D is possibly TRBD1 (5 bases). The CDR3 is 15 residues long. Germline lookup yields CDR1 SGHAT and CDR2 FQNNGV. Trimming took 0 bases from V and 6 from J, leaving 11 bases between them. The CDR3 sequence is CASSLDYRMAGELFF. In DNA, the CDR3 is TGTGCCAGCAGCTTAGATTACAGGATGGCCGGGGAGCTGTTTTTT.

This clonotype was detected only a few times. The chain joins TRBV12-3 or TRBV12-4 to TRBJ2-7; D call uncertain. V lost 3 bases, J lost 7 bases, and 10 bases lay in between. This CDR3 spans 12 amino acids. CDR3 protein: CASSFLTEEQYF. In DNA form, the CDR3 reads TGTGCCAGCAGTTTCCTGACCGAGGAGCAGTACTTC.

The chain carries TRBV20-1 and TRBJ2-3; possible D gene TRBD1, 6 bases. CDR1 is DFQATT, CDR2 SNEGSKA, per germline (reference sequence). V lost 5 bases and J 7 bases, leaving 13 bases between the germline ends. The CDR3 has 12 residues. CDR3 sequence: CSAPTGGNTQYF. The DNA for the CDR3 is TGCAGTGCTCCGACAGGTGGAAATACGCAGTATTTT.

This clonotype appeared many times. The chain recombines TRBV3-1 with TRBJ1-1; 7 nucleotides line up with TRBD1. In germline, CDR1 is LGHDT, CDR2 YNNKEL (reference sequence). The length of the CDR3 is 14 residues. Unmatched junction bases numbered 5, after V lost 3 bases and J lost 4 bases. The CDR3 is CASSHSGGGTEAFF. The DNA of the CDR3 is TGTGCCAGCAGCCACTCAGGGGGGGGCACTGAAGCTTTCTTT.

As regards this clonotype: Mismatch with germline at one junction end may stem from a read error. The rearrangement links TRBV13 to TRBJ2-7, with 7 bases fitting TRBD2. Germline-derived CDR1 and CDR2 are PRHDT and FYEKMQ (reference sequence). The CDR3 spans 15 residues. The CDR3 nucleotides are TGTGCCAGTAGCTTAACCTCGCGGGGGTCCTACGAGCAGTACTTC. This translates into CASSLTSRGSYEQYF. Filled out from reference TRBV13 and TRBJ2-7, the complete variable domain reads AAGVIQSPRHLIKEKRETATLKCYPIPRHDTVYWYQQGPGQDPQFLISFYEKMQSDKGSIPDRFSAQQFSDYHSELNMSSLELGDSALYFCASSLTSRGSYEQYFGPGTRLTVT.

The chain combines TRBV20-1 with TRBJ2-5; D is uncertain. The CDR3 runs 13 residues. The V end was cut by 6 bases, the J end by 3 bases, with 14 bases between. The germline CDR1 and CDR2 sequences are DFQATT and SNEGSKA (reference sequence). The CDR3 sequence: CSALMIIKETQYF. For the CDR3, the DNA is TGCAGTGCACTTATGATAATTAAAGAGACCCAGTACTTC.

This clonotype was counted only a few times. The genes are TRBV20-1 and TRBJ1-2, with TRBD1 identical over 8 bases. Germline loops: CDR1 DFQATT, CDR2 SNEGSKA (reference sequence). The CDR3 has 12 amino acids. Trimming at V came to 5 bases and at J to 8 bases, leaving 7 bases not matched to a gene. CDR3: CSAHGQGGGYTF. In DNA, the CDR3 is TGCAGTGCTCATGGACAGGGCGGGGGCTACACCTTC.

This clonotype came up a few times. This chain joins TRBV29-1 and TRBJ2-3, with 15 bases matching TRBD2. This CDR3 spans 16 amino acids. Trimming took 4 bases from V and 5 from J; bases not matched to a gene: 7. CDR1 is SQVTM and CDR2 is ANQGSEA in the germline V gene. CDR3 sequence: CSVVGGLAGGQDTQYF. The CDR3 coding sequence is TGCAGCGTTGTGGGCGGACTAGCGGGAGGGCAAGATACGCAGTATTTT.

V is TRBV19 and J is TRBJ2-2; maybe TRBD2 (5 bases). This CDR3 region has 14 residues. Deletions cut 7 bases from V and 5 bases from J, with 14 bases between. Per germline, CDR1 LNHDA and CDR2 SQIVND (reference sequence). The CDR3 sequence: CASTFGSRTGELFF. CDR3 nucleotides: TGTGCCAGTACTTTTGGGAGCCGAACCGGGGAGCTGTTTTTT.

In this sample, this clonotype turned up a few times. The J gene is TRBJ1-2, the V gene TRBV11-2; possibly TRBD1 for D (5 bases). The germline V and J ends were trimmed by 2 bases and 3 bases, with 13 bases remaining between them. Germline-derived CDR1 and CDR2 are SGHAT and FQNNGV. CDR3 length: 15 amino acids. The DNA for the CDR3 is TGTGCCAGCAGCTTAAGTAGGGGAGTGCACTATGGCTACACCTTC. This codes for CASSLSRGVHYGYTF. Filled out from reference TRBV11-2 and TRBJ1-2, the complete variable domain reads EAGVAQSPRYKIIEKRQSVAFWCNPISGHATLYWYQQILGQGPKLLIQFQNNGVVDDSQLPKDRFSAERLKGVDSTLKIQPAKLEDSAVYLCASSLSRGVHYGYTFGSGTRLTVV.